The 32 T cell receptor beta chains listed next were all sequenced from one sample in a study of OX40 agonist ivuxolimab in advanced cancers. Only in-frame clones appear in the TCRdb table, and some are missing; sequencing was by immunoSEQ multiplex PCR. The sample records roughly 100,000 clones, 70% to 90% being singletons. The sample here was CD4+ or CD8+ T cells sorted from blood, taken in a trial of the OX40 agonist ivuxolimab. These receptors all stem from an adult with an advanced solid tumor such as melanoma, head and neck, liver or kidney cancer.

The CDR3 loop reads CASSLGVRYFSGNTIYF. In DNA form, the CDR3 reads TGTGCCAGCAGCTTGGGGGTGCGTTACTTCTCTGGAAACACCATATATTTT. The chain combines TRBV5-6 with TRBJ1-3; D remains unclear. The CDR3 spans 17 residues. V was pared by 0 bases and J by 0 bases, with 13 bases between. Germline CDR1 SGHDT, CDR2 YYEEEE.

V and J are TRBV6-1 and TRBJ2-3; D is uncertain. This CDR3 has 15 residues. Per the germline V gene, CDR1 is MNHNS and CDR2 is SASEGT. Trimming shortened V by 3 bases and J by 0 bases, and 10 bases separated the two germline ends. CDR3 region: CASSEDRTSTDTQYF. CDR3 DNA sequence: TGTGCCAGCAGTGAGGACCGTACTAGCACAGATACGCAGTATTTT.

This chain connects TRBV19 to TRBJ2-2, with TRBD2 matching over 7 bases. The germline gives CDR1 LNHDA, CDR2 SQIVND (reference sequence). Trimming cost V 4 bases and J 6 bases; bases outside gene matches: 2. The CDR3 extends over 13 amino acids. The chain's CDR3 is CASSNRGAGELFF. The CDR3 DNA reads as TGTGCCAGTAGTAACCGGGGGGCCGGGGAGCTGTTTTTT.

The chain couples TRBV10-3 to TRBJ2-5; 12 bases agree with TRBD2. The CDR3 is 18 amino acids. The germline gives CDR1 ENHRY, CDR2 SYGVKD. With 0 bases clipped from V and 5 bases from J, the junction kept 10 bases outside the gene matches. The CDR3 loop is CAISESVSSGGARETQYF. The CDR3 region has the DNA TGTGCCATCAGTGAGTCGGTCTCTAGCGGGGGGGCTCGGGAGACCCAGTACTTC.

The table lists this clone with a few counts. The chain couples TRBV5-1 to TRBJ2-2; D is undetermined. Deletions cut 4 bases from V and 5 bases from J, with 12 bases between. This CDR3 comprises 14 residues. Per germline, CDR1 SGHRS and CDR2 YFSETQ. The CDR3 sequence: CASSDQPITGELFF. The CDR3 DNA sequence: TGCGCCAGCAGCGATCAACCGATTACCGGGGAGCTGTTTTTT.

V usage is TRBV7-2 and J usage is TRBJ1-1; D gene uncertain. Between the trimmed V and J ends, which lost 5 bases and 4 bases, there was a span of 17 bases. The CDR3 totals 15 residues. Looked up from germline, CDR1 is SGHTA and CDR2 is FQGNSA. CDR3 nucleotides: TGTGCCAGCAGCCCTCAAATAACTGAGCTCACTGAAGCTTTCTTT. Residues: CASSPQITELTEAFF. The complete variable domain, with remaining parts taken from reference TRBV7-2 and TRBJ1-1, reads GAGVSQSPSNKVTEKGKDVELRCDPISGHTALYWYRQSLGQGLEFLIYFQGNSAPDKSGLPSDRFSAERTGGSVSTLTIQRTQQEDSAVYLCASSPQITELTEAFFGQGTRLTVV.

This chain uses TRBV18 with TRBJ2-1; 8 bases map to TRBD1. The CDR3 is made up of 16 amino acids. Germline lookup yields CDR1 KGHSH and CDR2 LQKENI. The V segment lost 5 bases and the J segment 0 bases; nucleotides outside the gene matches: 6. As DNA, the CDR3 is TGTGCCAGCTCAAAAACCGGGACAGGCTCCTACAATGAGCAGTTCTTC. Translating gives CASSKTGTGSYNEQFF.

CDR3 residues: CASSFGLAGGNEQFF. DNA for the CDR3: TGTGCCAGCAGCTTCGGACTAGCGGGAGGCAATGAGCAGTTCTTC. The V gene is TRBV27, the J gene TRBJ2-1; 14 bases align to TRBD2. V dropped 6 bases and J dropped 6; count of bases not matched to a gene: 4. Germline lookup yields CDR1 MNHEY and CDR2 SMNVEV (reference sequence). The CDR3 spans 15 residues.

V usage is TRBV11-2 and J usage is TRBJ1-1; a weak D match, TRBD1 (5 bases). V gave up 2 bases and J gave up 6 bases, with 13 bases separating them. Germline CDR1 and CDR2: SGHAT and FQNNGV. The CDR3 is 14 residues long. The CDR3 spells CASSLFGVGAEAFF. In DNA, the CDR3 is TGTGCCAGCAGCTTATTTGGTGTGGGGGCTGAAGCTTTCTTT.

Points on this clone: Possible read error: a much larger clone is one base away. J is TRBJ1-1 and V is TRBV7-9; D is unclear. The germline V gene encodes CDR1 SEHNR and CDR2 FQNEAQ (reference sequence). The V end was cut by 5 bases, the J end by 0 bases, with 1 base between. The CDR3 runs 11 residues. In DNA form, the CDR3 reads TGTGCCAGCAGCCTGAACACTGAAGCTTTCTTT. Translating gives CASSLNTEAFF.

This chain connects TRBV30 to TRBJ1-5; 8 bases fit TRBD1. V lost 3 bases and J lost 4; bases outside the gene matches: 5. The CDR3 covers 14 residues. From germline, CDR1 is GTSNPN and CDR2 SVGIG (reference sequence). The CDR3 nucleotides read TGTGCCTGGAGCAATGGACAGGGTAATCAGCCCCAGCATTTT. It encodes CAWSNGQGNQPQHF.

The chain links TRBV6-1 to TRBJ2-2; TRBD2 agrees at 7 bases. Trimming took 0 bases from V and 6 from J; bases not matched to a gene: 4. Germline CDR1 MNHNS, CDR2 SASEGT. CDR3 length: 15 residues. The DNA of the CDR3 is TGTGCCAGCAGTGAAGCCTCTAGCGGTCCCGGGGAGCTGTTTTTT. Protein product: CASSEASSGPGELFF.

The sample holds one count of this clone. The V and J genes are TRBV4-1 and TRBJ1-2; D is unresolved. CDR1 MGHRA and CDR2 YSYEKL come from the germline V gene. V was clipped by 6 bases and J by 2 bases, with 10 bases between them. The CDR3 runs 13 residues. In nucleotides, the CDR3 is TGCGCCAGCAGTCGGAACCTGAACTATGGCTACACCTTC. This translates into CASSRNLNYGYTF.

CDR3 nucleotide sequence: TGTGCCAGCAGCTTGGCAGCGAAGTTGAACACCGGGGAGCTGTTTTTT. Residues: CASSLAAKLNTGELFF. J is TRBJ2-2 and V is TRBV5-6; D not resolved. V shed 0 bases and J shed 1 base, with 10 bases lying between them. The CDR3 length is 16 residues. The germline V gene has CDR1 SGHDT and CDR2 YYEEEE.

The DNA for the CDR3 is TGCGCCAGCAGCCCAGACAGGCTAGGCGGCACTGAAGCTTTCTTT. It specifies CASSPDRLGGTEAFF. The chain links TRBV5-1 to TRBJ1-1, with TRBD1 as a possible D gene (6 bases). Trimming took 4 bases from V and 4 from J, leaving 17 bases between them. Germline-derived CDR1 and CDR2 are SGHRS and YFSETQ. This CDR3 is 15 amino acids long.

The chain carries TRBV30 and TRBJ1-5; 8 bases map to TRBD1. This CDR3 contains 14 residues. V lost 4 bases, J lost 2 bases, and 4 bases stayed unmatched. Germline values: CDR1 GTSNPN, CDR2 SVGIG (reference sequence). CDR3 sequence (DNA): TGTGCCTGGATGGACAGGGCGGGCAATCAGCCCCAGCATTTT. Translated: CAWMDRAGNQPQHF.

The chain combines TRBV5-6 with TRBJ2-3; D ambiguous. V was cut by 1 base and J by 9 bases, with 6 bases left in between. Germline V gene lookup returns CDR1 SGHDT and CDR2 YYEEEE. The CDR3 spans 11 residues. CDR3 DNA: TGTGCCAGCAGCTTGTACCACACGCAGTATTTT. This sequence encodes CASSLYHTQYF.

The V and J genes are TRBV6-1 and TRBJ1-3; D not certain. Germline V gene sequence: CDR1 MNHNS, CDR2 SASEGT. V was clipped by 7 bases and J by 8 bases, with 6 bases between them. This CDR3 is built from 10 residues. CDR3: CASNGDTIYF. The CDR3 DNA reads as TGTGCCAGCAACGGAGACACCATATATTTT.

V is TRBV12-2 and J is TRBJ2-7. TRBV12-2 is listed as a pseudogene. The CDR3 contains 11 residues. CDR3 amino acids: CASRSHTEQYF. The CDR3 nucleotides are TGTGCAAGTCGCTCCCATACGGAGCAGTACTTC.

The CDR3 spells CASSVLGGATTEAFF. The CDR3 bases are TGTGCCAGTAGTGTCTTGGGGGGGGCAACAACTGAAGCTTTCTTT. This rearrangement joins TRBV19 to TRBJ1-1; maybe TRBD1 (6 bases). V was cut by 5 bases and J by 5 bases, with 18 bases left in between. The CDR3 runs to 15 residues. Germline V gives CDR1 LNHDA, CDR2 SQIVND (reference sequence).

The V and J genes are TRBV4-2 and TRBJ1-3, with 10 positions matching TRBD1. The germline gives CDR1 LGHNA, CDR2 YNFKEQ. The CDR3 covers 18 residues. With V trimmed by 0 bases and J by 5 bases, 10 bases remained unmatched. The CDR3 loop is CASSQEAQTGGGRNTIYF. Written as DNA, the CDR3 is TGTGCCAGCAGCCAAGAAGCGCAGACAGGGGGCGGTAGAAACACCATATATTTT.

This clone was found once. V and J are TRBV7-9 and TRBJ2-5; TRBD1 might be the D (6 bases). The J call is in doubt because the DNA end fits TRBJ2-7 better. Germline V gene sequence: CDR1 SEHNR, CDR2 FQNEAQ (reference sequence). The CDR3 is made up of 15 amino acids. The CDR3 DNA reads TGTGCCAGCAGCCCCTCGGCAGGGGACTCCTACGAGCAGTACTTC. The encoded protein is CASSPSAGDSYEQYF.

The sample holds one count of this clone. The rearrangement uses TRBV11-3 and TRBJ2-3, with TRBD1 matching 8 bases. The germline V gene has CDR1 SGHNT and CDR2 YENEEA. J was trimmed by 2 bases and V by 5 bases; bases with no gene match: 6. This CDR3 is 15 amino acids long. The CDR3 bases are TGTGCCAGCAGCGCCCGGGACAGGTACACAGATACGCAGTATTTT. This codes for CASSARDRYTDTQYF.

The J gene is TRBJ2-1, the V gene TRBV11-2; 10 bases map to TRBD2. This CDR3 spans 15 amino acids. V was pared by 2 bases and J by 7 bases, with 5 bases of the junction left unmatched. In germline, CDR1 is SGHAT, CDR2 FQNNGV. CDR3 sequence (DNA): TGTGCCAGCAGCTTAACTAGCGGGACATGGAATGAGCAGTTCTTC. Translating it yields CASSLTSGTWNEQFF.

The chain is built from TRBV29-1 and TRBJ1-1; D perhaps matches TRBD1 (5 bases). Germline assignment: CDR1 SQVTM and CDR2 ANQGSEA. The CDR3 length is 14 residues. The germline V and J ends were trimmed by 5 bases and 3 bases, with 16 bases remaining between them. In DNA, the CDR3 is TGCAGCGTTTTGTATCTAACCAGGGACACTGAAGCTTTCTTT. It specifies CSVLYLTRDTEAFF.

This rearrangement joins TRBV4-1 to TRBJ1-4; 7 positions match TRBD1. The CDR3 is 17 amino acids. Germline V CDR1 and CDR2: MGHRA, YSYEKL. The ends lost 4 bases at V and 3 bases at J; junction bases unmatched: 11. CDR3 sequence reads: CASSRQGTPWANEKLFF. The CDR3 DNA reads TGCGCCAGCAGCCGACAGGGAACCCCTTGGGCTAATGAAAAACTGTTTTTT.

This sequence joins TRBV5-4 and TRBJ1-4; no clear D. Germline CDR1 is SGHNT and CDR2 is YYREEE (reference sequence). CDR3 length equals 14 residues. Trimming took off 4 bases at V and 6 bases at J, with 13 bases between the two ends. The CDR3 coding sequence is TGTGCCAGCAGCATGGGAGGTCGGTATGAAAAACTGTTTTTT. Its protein product is CASSMGGRYEKLFF.

This chain links TRBV6-6 with TRBJ1-2; D unresolved. The CDR3 is 13 residues long. V lost 6 bases, J lost 8 bases, and 16 bases lay in between. The germline gives CDR1 MNHNY, CDR2 SVGAGI (reference sequence). The CDR3 spells CASRSGPKAGYTF. DNA of the CDR3: TGTGCCAGCAGGAGCGGACCCAAGGCGGGCTACACCTTC.

The CDR3 DNA is TGCGCCAGCAGTGAGTGGGGGGGGCTTGGTACAGATACGCAGTATTTT. The encoded protein is CASSEWGGLGTDTQYF. V and J are TRBV10-2 and TRBJ2-3; the D gene is possibly TRBD2 (7 bases). V gave up 1 base and J gave up 3 bases, with 14 bases separating them. CDR3 length: 16 amino acids. Germline CDR1 WSHSY, CDR2 SAAADI.

The CDR3 reads CASSPIQGYYGYTF. DNA of the CDR3: TGTGCCAGCAGCCCGATACAGGGATACTATGGCTACACCTTC. The J gene is TRBJ1-2, the V gene TRBV5-6; maybe TRBD1 (6 bases). The CDR3 is 14 amino acids. Germline assignment: CDR1 SGHDT and CDR2 YYEEEE. V lost 4 bases, J lost 3 bases, and 13 bases lay in between.

The rearrangement uses TRBV19 and TRBJ1-1; perhaps TRBD1 as D (5 bases). CDR1 is LNHDA and CDR2 is SQIVND in the germline V gene (reference sequence). Trimming pared 3 bases from V and 3 bases from J, leaving 14 bases between. CDR3 length: 15 residues. CDR3: CASSITWGGDTEAFF. Written as DNA, the CDR3 is TGTGCCAGTAGTATTACGTGGGGCGGGGACACTGAAGCTTTCTTT.

The rearrangement uses TRBV6-6 and TRBJ1-1; weak D call: TRBD1 (5 bases). CDR1 MNHNY and CDR2 SVGAGI come from the germline V gene (reference sequence). This CDR3 is built from 15 residues. Trimming shortened V by 3 bases and J by 1 base, and 12 bases separated the two germline ends. The CDR3 nucleotides read TGTGCCAGCAGTTATGGACATCTCGGGAACACTGAAGCTTTCTTT. It specifies CASSYGHLGNTEAFF.